This TCR beta chain appears in the sequencing data of a study of T-cell memory formation after mild COVID-19. In TCRdb, the 5' RACE reads were re-called with MiXCR into one record per CDR3 protein. The table has roughly 380,000 distinct CDR3 sequences, 25% to 30% seen once. Germline V gives CDR1 DFQATT, CDR2 SNEGSKA (reference sequence). There are 14 residues in the CDR3. Trimming at V came to 0 bases and at J to 3 bases, leaving 4 bases not matched to a gene. Specimen: PBMCs or a T cell subset sorted from them (not recorded which). This chain connects TRBV20-1 to TRBJ2-5; 7 bases are shared with TRBD2. This TCR derives from an adult woman who had mild COVID-19 (a few samples of this study predate the infection). Cell type and time point are not known. CDR3 bases: TGCAGTGCTAGAGAAGAGCGGGGTAAAGAGACCCAGTACTTC. It specifies CSAREERGKETQYF.